These 5 T cell receptor beta chains were sequenced from one sample in a study of T cell changes during pregnancy in multiple sclerosis. The repertoire was sequenced with immunoSEQ multiplex PCR; TCRdb's copy has only in-frame clones and lacks some. The sample consists of around 40,000 clones, roughly nine tenths of them appearing once. Sequences were derived from CD4+ T cells from peripheral blood mononuclear cells, sampled in the third trimester of pregnancy. The receptors were gathered from a female donor with multiple sclerosis, enrolled in a pregnancy study.

The chain carries TRBV7-2 and TRBJ1-3, with a tentative D call TRBD1 (6 bases). Per the germline V gene, CDR1 is SGHTA and CDR2 is FQGNSA. The V gene lost 1 base and the J gene lost 2 bases, with 9 bases spanning the gap. This CDR3 contains 15 residues. In DNA, the CDR3 is TGTGCCAGCAGCTTAGGTGCAGGGGCTGGAAACACCATATATTTT. Translation: CASSLGAGAGNTIYF.

The chain carries TRBV9 and TRBJ1-2; 8 bases fit TRBD1. The CDR3 is made up of 17 amino acids. Germline-derived CDR1 and CDR2 are SGDLS and YYNGEE. J gave up 4 bases and V 3 bases, and 14 bases lay outside the gene matches. In DNA form, the CDR3 reads TGTGCCAGCAGCGCCCTACTCCGGGGACAGGCGATCTATGGCTACACCTTC. Translating gives CASSALLRGQAIYGYTF.

The chain combines TRBV27 with TRBJ1-5, with D possibly matching TRBD1 (5 bases). Trimming cost V 6 bases and J 3 bases, with 18 bases left between them. The CDR3 contains 16 residues. Germline CDR1 MNHEY, CDR2 SMNVEV (reference sequence). CDR3 coding DNA: TGTGCCAGCAGCTCATATGGGACTTTCGCCAATCAGCCCCAGCATTTT. It yields the protein CASSSYGTFANQPQHF.

This clone has only one observation. The rearrangement uses TRBV28 and TRBJ1-2; TRBD1 agrees at 7 bases. V was pared by 6 bases and J by 7 bases, with 5 bases of the junction left unmatched. Per germline, CDR1 MDHEN and CDR2 SYDVKM. CDR3 length: 12 amino acids. The CDR3 region has the DNA TGTGCCAGCAGGGCTACAGGGGCTGGCTACACCTTC. Protein: CASRATGAGYTF.

This chain uses TRBV28 with TRBJ1-5; TRBD1 aligns across 9 bases. Germline CDR1 is MDHEN and CDR2 is SYDVKM. V shed 6 bases, J shed 7 bases, and the junction held 10 bases outside the gene matches. The CDR3 runs 15 residues. CDR3 DNA: TGTGCCAGCAGCCTAAGGACAGGGGTATACCAGCCCCAGCATTTT. Amino acid sequence: CASSLRTGVYQPQHF.